Described below is a single T cell receptor (beta chain) sequence and its context. This record comes from a study of OX40 agonist ivuxolimab in advanced cancers. Per the germline V gene, CDR1 is SGHAT and CDR2 is FQDESV (reference sequence). The CDR3 length is 13 residues. Trimming took 3 bases from V and 4 from J, leaving 9 bases between them. Clones were sequenced by immunoSEQ multiplex PCR, and TCRdb holds only the in-frame ones, with some missing. Of about 71,000 clones in the sample, 91% were seen once. This sample comprised CD4+ or CD8+ T cells sorted from blood, obtained in a trial of the OX40 agonist ivuxolimab. The receptor's source is an adult with an advanced solid tumor such as melanoma, head and neck, liver or kidney cancer. The rearrangement uses TRBV11-1 and TRBJ1-1, with D perhaps TRBD1 (5 bases). This CDR3 reads CASSFQGLTEAFF. CDR3 bases: TGTGCCAGCAGCTTTCAGGGCCTCACTGAAGCTTTCTTT.